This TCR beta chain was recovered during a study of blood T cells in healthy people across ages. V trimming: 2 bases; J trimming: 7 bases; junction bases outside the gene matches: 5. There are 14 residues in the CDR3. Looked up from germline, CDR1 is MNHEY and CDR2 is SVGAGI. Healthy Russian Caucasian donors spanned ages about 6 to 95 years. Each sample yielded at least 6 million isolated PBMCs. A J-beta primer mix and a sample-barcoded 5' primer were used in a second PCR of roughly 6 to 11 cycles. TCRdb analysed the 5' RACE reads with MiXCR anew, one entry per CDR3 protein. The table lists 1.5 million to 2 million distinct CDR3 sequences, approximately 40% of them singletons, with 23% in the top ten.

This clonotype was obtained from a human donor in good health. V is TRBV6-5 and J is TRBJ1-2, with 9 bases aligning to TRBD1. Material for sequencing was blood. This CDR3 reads CASSYAGTGIGYTF. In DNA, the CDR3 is TGTGCCAGCAGTTACGCCGGGACAGGGATTGGCTACACCTTC.